The rows below give T cell receptor beta chains drawn from one sample of a study of blood T cell repertoires in COVID-19. TCRdb's copy holds only in-frame clones and misses some; the assay was immunoSEQ multiplex PCR. Of about 370,000 clones listed, 85% to 90% are singletons. Sequencing was done on a sample of PBMCs or T cells enriched from blood (not recorded which). All receptors come from a man aged 18 to 30 who had recovered from COVID-19. Each CDR3 is given with its conserved first and last residue. Each record gives: CDR3 protein, J gene, V gene, clone size. The size field is filled for only some rows; it gives once, few, many or a size class.

CASSASKMTGGNSPLHF | TRBJ1-6 | TRBV9 | NA
CASSGTGFIGNSPLHF | TRBJ1-6 | TRBV2 | NA
CAWSYRGGRNEQFF | TRBJ2-1 | TRBV30 | NA
CASSSSGRVIGELFF | TRBJ2-2 | TRBV28 | NA
CASSSLGDRGHQPQHF | TRBJ1-5 | TRBV19 | NA
CASSQPTGGGGETQYF | TRBJ2-5 | TRBV5-6 | NA
CANRDRGGGLYGYTF | TRBJ1-2 | TRBV6-5 | few
CASSLGTGNTGELFF | TRBJ2-2 | TRBV5-1 | NA
CASSHLAGQGMYEQYF | TRBJ2-7 | TRBV4-3 | NA
CASSQSGTGEGEQYF | TRBJ2-7 | TRBV7-7 | many
CSVRTGGSYNEQFF | TRBJ2-1 | TRBV29-1 | NA
CASSRRSAGGEQFF | TRBJ2-1 | TRBV14 | few
CAISESNGGVNTGELFF | TRBJ2-2 | TRBV10-3 | NA
CASSFNGGQGGYEQYF | TRBJ2-7 | TRBV19 | NA
CASSVVGQGYNEQFF | TRBJ2-1 | TRBV9 | NA
CASSFGGGAGYTF | TRBJ1-2 | TRBV13 | NA
CASSQDGGQGADTEAFF | TRBJ1-1 | TRBV4-1 | once
CASSLSRDSASYEQYF | TRBJ2-7 | TRBV11-1 | NA
CASSGGGLAVSSSQYF | TRBJ2-5 | TRBV5-1 | NA
CASSLGTSHNEQFF | TRBJ2-1 | TRBV28 | NA
CASSVRGQPQHF | TRBJ1-5 | TRBV19 | NA
CASSEDSQYGYTF | TRBJ1-2 | TRBV2 | NA
CASRSPRGPDTEAFF | TRBJ1-1 | TRBV27 | NA
CASSVEGVRFF | TRBJ2-1 | TRBV7-8 | once
CASSQGVAGGAPTYEQYF | TRBJ2-7 | TRBV4-1 | NA
CASSDPRQGSEKLFF | TRBJ1-4 | TRBV25-1 | NA
CASMDFQETQYF | TRBJ2-5 | TRBV2 | NA
CASSANRGPTNEKLFF | TRBJ1-4 | TRBV2 | few
CASSQDSFQGSHYEQYF | TRBJ2-7 | TRBV4-1 | NA
CASSQGSNGQGDTIYF | TRBJ1-3 | TRBV4-3 | NA
CASSAASGLRPYEQYF | TRBJ2-7 | TRBV5-4 | NA
CASSSCRTREDTDTQYF | TRBJ2-3 | TRBV21-1 | once
CASSEYGVVLETQYF | TRBJ2-5 | TRBV6-1 | NA
CASSRGQGAGPTGELFF | TRBJ2-2 | TRBV14 | few
CASSQHPERQKTQYF | TRBJ2-5 | TRBV4-1 | NA
CASSQDRKTQYYGYTF | TRBJ1-2 | TRBV23-1 | NA
CASSQGARPNEQFF | TRBJ2-1 | TRBV4-1 | NA